This is a list of T cell receptor beta chains from one sample in a study of blood T cells in healthy people across ages. One entry per CDR3 protein, called by TCRdb with MiXCR from the 5' RACE reads. The table lists 800,000 to 1,000,000 distinct CDR3 sequences, roughly 50% of them singletons. The sample consisted of blood. The origin of the receptors is a man younger than 45 in good health. Both conserved end residues are part of each CDR3.

TRBV6-5	TRBJ2-1	CASSSGGSAYNEQFF
TRBV6-6	TRBJ2-5	CASSATGEETQYF
TRBV29-1	TRBJ2-1	CSVDRHPAYNEQFF
TRBV6-6	TRBJ2-1	CASRWTGRDEQFF
TRBV7-2	TRBJ2-1	CASSFGLGRGNNEQFF
TRBV20-1	TRBJ2-7	CSASGDRDTYEQYF
TRBV7-8	TRBJ2-1	CASSLNDNSRYDEQFF
TRBV9	TRBJ1-5	CASSGTGTYQPQHF
TRBV7-6	TRBJ1-4	CASSSILDQDVGEKLFF
TRBV12-3/TRBV12-4	TRBJ2-5	CASRDYVRDETQYF
TRBV27	TRBJ1-6	CASSPGTGYSPLHF
TRBV27	TRBJ1-1	CAIRDPNTEAFF
TRBV27	TRBJ2-7	CASSFSGSLYEQYF
TRBV28	TRBJ2-3	CASSFPGLRGTTDTQYF
TRBV29-1	TRBJ1-2	CSVDSGEGGYTF
TRBV10-3	TRBJ2-7	CAISRTGNEQYF
TRBV7-2	TRBJ2-5	CASSFLAGVELRETQYF
TRBV3-1	TRBJ2-1	CASSGRRTGLSSYNEQFF
TRBV14	TRBJ2-5	CASRQAGRGNQETQYF
TRBV5-6	TRBJ2-2	CASSLGFGANTGELFF
TRBV29-1	TRBJ2-3	CSVEGEVGTDTQYF
TRBV4-1	TRBJ1-6	CASSHHAQSSYNSPLHF
TRBV29-1	TRBJ1-1	CSGDRGAEAFF
TRBV5-1	TRBJ2-1	CASSSGLAPYNEQFF
TRBV7-8	TRBJ1-1	CASSLAGFDTEAFF
TRBV9	TRBJ2-5	CASSVAGGGHQETQYF
TRBV6-6	TRBJ2-6	CASSRGQSSGANVLTF
TRBV20-1	TRBJ1-5	CSASPGTLNQPQHF
TRBV20-1	TRBJ2-7	CSARERGPYEQYF
TRBV6-6	TRBJ2-7	CASSYEGVGEQYF
TRBV29-1	TRBJ1-2	CSVPTGNGYTF
TRBV30	TRBJ2-5	CAWSGPRERWHEQYF
TRBV9	TRBJ1-2	CASSESLDYGYTF
TRBV7-6	TRBJ1-2	CASSLMTGGDYGYTF
TRBV7-2	TRBJ2-1	CASSSSRGAYNEQFF
TRBV27	TRBJ2-1	CASTLRVGGMFDEQFF
TRBV6-2/TRBV6-3	TRBJ1-4	CASSYGRTTNEKLFF
TRBV4-2	TRBJ2-1	CASSQDLGGEQFF
TRBV2	TRBJ1-2	CASKSRGRHNYGYTF
TRBV5-6	TRBJ1-2	CASSSPRTIYGYTF
TRBV27	TRBJ2-1	CASRLAGGPPNEQFF